Each of the 23 T cell receptor beta chains below was sequenced from the same sample in a study of T cells in Graves' hyperthyroidism and ophthalmopathy. Amplification yielded TCR beta CDR3 regions, with RNA transcripts as the source. Initially, a first-round RT-PCR of the TCR CDR3 employed the HTBI primer set. Via MiXCR, TCRdb re-called the multiplex PCR reads, giving one row per CDR3 protein. The sample records about 260,000 distinct CDR3 sequences, 16% being singletons. Source material: blood. The receptors come from a woman aged 18-30 years with Graves' ophthalmopathy.

This clonotype was seen ten or more times. This sequence joins TRBV4-1 and TRBJ1-2; D unclear. Germline V gene data show CDR1 as MGHRA and CDR2 as YSYEKL. Trimming cost V 1 base and J 2 bases, with 8 bases left between them. The length of the CDR3 is 14 residues. The CDR3 region is CASSQVGRNYGYTF. CDR3 nucleotides: TGCGCCAGCAGCCAAGTAGGCAGGAACTATGGCTACACCTTC.

This chain joins TRBV4-1 and TRBJ2-1; TRBD1 agrees at 7 bases. Germline CDR1 reads MGHRA; CDR2 reads YSYEKL. This CDR3 is 19 amino acids long. The junction had 18 bases not matched to a gene; V was cut back by 0 bases and J by 7 bases. The CDR3: CASSQDALGLRGPRNEQFF. The CDR3 DNA is TGCGCCAGCAGCCAAGATGCTTTAGGGTTGAGGGGGCCGAGGAATGAGCAGTTCTTC.

This clonotype was recorded at least ten times. This chain links TRBV19 with TRBJ2-5, with 8 bases that match TRBD2. The germline CDR1 and CDR2 sequences are LNHDA and SQIVND (reference sequence). The CDR3 is 16 amino acids. Unmatched junction bases numbered 13, after V lost 5 bases and J lost 5 bases. The CDR3 loop is CASSEPRAGVGETQYF. For the CDR3, the DNA is TGTGCCAGTAGTGAGCCGCGAGCGGGAGTCGGGGAGACCCAGTACTTC.

This clonotype came up many times. This chain links TRBV18 with TRBJ2-3; TRBD2 matches at 11 bases. The germline V gene has CDR1 KGHSH and CDR2 LQKENI. CDR3 length equals 16 residues. The J segment lost 2 bases and the V segment lost 2 bases, leaving 3 bases of the junction unmatched. Here the CDR3 reads CASSPGTSGFTDTQYF. The CDR3 bases are TGTGCCAGCTCACCAGGGACTAGCGGATTCACAGATACGCAGTATTTT.

This clonotype was seen ten or more times. The chain links TRBV6-5 to TRBJ2-7, with D possibly being TRBD1 (5 bases). The CDR3 totals 15 residues. From germline, CDR1 is MNHEY and CDR2 SVGAGI. Trimming removed 0 bases at V and 6 bases at J, with 15 bases between. The chain's CDR3 is CASSYSKGRDGEQYF. The CDR3 coding sequence is TGTGCCAGCAGTTACTCGAAGGGCAGGGATGGCGAGCAGTACTTC.

This clonotype showed up many times. The chain recombines TRBV3-1 with TRBJ1-6; D not resolved. V was pared by 3 bases and J by 0 bases, with 9 bases between. The CDR3 contains 16 residues. CDR1 and CDR2 (germline): LGHDT, YNNKEL (reference sequence). The CDR3 region is CASSHTHSSYNSPLHF. CDR3 DNA: TGTGCCAGCAGCCACACACATAGCTCCTATAATTCACCCCTCCACTTT.

This sequence joins TRBV20-1 and TRBJ2-5, with TRBD2 identical over 8 bases. Germline CDR1 DFQATT, CDR2 SNEGSKA (reference sequence). The CDR3 runs to 14 residues. The V gene end was trimmed by 3 bases and the J gene end by 4 bases; junction bases not matched to a gene: 7. The CDR3 bases are TGCAGTGCTAGCAGGAGCGGGGGCGGAGAGACCCAGTACTTC. Amino acid sequence: CSASRSGGGETQYF.

This clonotype was found many times. The chain has TRBV29-1 and TRBJ2-7, with D hard to call. The V end was cut by 2 bases, the J end by 4 bases, with 15 bases between. Germline V CDR1 and CDR2: SQVTM, ANQGSEA. The CDR3 length is 14 residues. The CDR3 coding sequence is TGCAGCGTTGAACGGCGATATGGCAGTTACGAGCAGTACTTC. It specifies CSVERRYGSYEQYF.

In this sample, this clonotype turned up many times. The chain has TRBV6-1 and TRBJ1-1; possibly TRBD1 for D (6 bases). Germline lookup yields CDR1 MNHNS and CDR2 SASEGT. This CDR3 region has 11 residues. V lost 6 bases to trimming and J lost 6 bases, with 8 bases between them. The CDR3 is CASRQGAEAFF. In DNA, the CDR3 is TGTGCCAGCAGACAGGGAGCTGAAGCTTTCTTT.

Ten or more counts support this clonotype. The J gene is TRBJ1-1, the V gene TRBV28, with a tentative D call TRBD1 (5 bases). Germline values: CDR1 MDHEN, CDR2 SYDVKM. The CDR3 has 13 residues. Deletions cut 4 bases from V and 4 bases from J, with 10 bases between. The CDR3: CASSSWGFTEAFF. The CDR3 DNA is TGTGCCAGCAGTTCTTGGGGGTTCACTGAAGCTTTCTTT.

In its sample, this clonotype was seen many times. A read error may explain this, as a much larger clone is one base away. The chain is built from TRBV5-1 and TRBJ2-4; either TRBD1 or TRBD2 may fit D (5 bases each). Germline CDR1 is SGHRS and CDR2 is YFSETQ. This CDR3 contains 14 residues. The CDR3 here is CTSSLEGEPNIQYF. The DNA of the CDR3 is TGCACCAGCAGCTTGGAAGGGGAGCCCAACATTCAGTACTTC. Complete variable domain (other parts from reference TRBV5-1 and TRBJ2-4): KAGVTQTPRYLIKTRGQQVTLSCSPISGHRSVSWYQQTPGQGLQFLFEYFSETQRNKGNFPGRFSGRQFSNSRSEMNVSTLELGDSALYLCTSSLEGEPNIQYFGAGTRLSVL.

V is TRBV28 and J is TRBJ1-1; D perhaps matches TRBD1 (5 bases). The CDR3 is 13 residues long. Germline CDR1 is MDHEN and CDR2 is SYDVKM. V was shortened by 8 bases and J by 0 bases, with 10 bases between the two germline ends. The CDR3 DNA reads as TGTGCCAGCTTGACAGCGATGAACACTGAAGCTTTCTTT. As protein: CASLTAMNTEAFF.

This clonotype was seen at least ten times. CDR3 residues: CAWSSGLGKDTQYF. The CDR3 region has the DNA TGTGCCTGGAGCTCGGGACTAGGAAAAGATACGCAGTATTTT. The rearrangement links TRBV30 to TRBJ2-3, with 8 bases matching TRBD2. Germline CDR1 is GTSNPN and CDR2 is SVGIG (reference sequence). Unmatched junction bases numbered 7, after V lost 3 bases and J lost 5 bases. The CDR3 has 14 residues.

This clonotype has ten or more counts. The chain combines TRBV29-1 with TRBJ2-7; D may match TRBD1 or TRBD2 (5 bases each). This CDR3 contains 11 residues. Germline V gene lookup returns CDR1 SQVTM and CDR2 ANQGSEA. V lost 6 bases to trimming and J lost 7 bases, with 13 bases between them. DNA for the CDR3: TGCAGCGTGAGGGGATCCCTGGAGCAGTACTTC. Its protein product is CSVRGSLEQYF.

This clonotype was picked up many times. The CDR3 sequence: CSARDLAGGFEFF. The CDR3 DNA is TGCAGTGCTAGAGATCTTGCGGGAGGATTTGAGTTCTTC. This chain uses TRBV20-1 with TRBJ2-1; TRBD2 aligns across 8 bases. CDR3 length: 13 residues. After removal of 0 bases from V and 14 bases from J, the junction contained 9 bases not matched to a gene. Germline V gene lookup returns CDR1 DFQATT and CDR2 SNEGSKA (reference sequence).

This clonotype was observed at least ten times. CDR3: CASSSTSGFYEQYF. CDR3 DNA: TGTGCCAGCAGTTCTACTAGCGGATTCTACGAGCAGTACTTC. This rearrangement joins TRBV6-5 to TRBJ2-7, with 8 bases lining up with TRBD2. The CDR3 length is 14 residues. Germline V gives CDR1 MNHEY, CDR2 SVGAGI. The V and J ends lost 4 bases and 3 bases, in that order; junction bases with no gene match: 5.

Regarding this clonotype: One end of the junction varies from germline; a read error may be responsible. J is TRBJ2-3 and V is TRBV6-1; 10 bases are a match to TRBD2. CDR3 length: 15 amino acids. Germline CDR1 is MNHNS and CDR2 is SASEGT. CDR3 sequence: CASSEAAGGPDTQCF. Written as DNA, the CDR3 is TGTGCCAGCAGTGAAGCAGCGGGGGGGCCAGATACGCAGTGTTTT.

Ten or more counts support this clonotype. This chain uses TRBV19 with TRBJ2-3, with TRBD2 matching 13 bases. V lost 5 bases to trimming and J lost 5 bases; unmatched junction nucleotides: 7. This CDR3 contains 16 residues. Germline CDR1 and CDR2: LNHDA and SQIVND (reference sequence). CDR3 sequence reads: CASSGRLAGGRDTQYF. CDR3 coding DNA: TGTGCCAGTAGTGGACGACTAGCGGGAGGAAGAGATACGCAGTATTTT.

This clonotype occurred many times. This chain links TRBV6-1 with TRBJ1-6, with TRBD1 as a possible D gene (5 bases). Trimming stripped 5 bases from V and 9 bases from J, with 17 bases between. CDR3 length: 15 residues. Germline V gene sequence: CDR1 MNHNS, CDR2 SASEGT. CDR3 nucleotide sequence: TGTGCCAGCAGTTACGGGTGGCAGGGCGGTTCACCCCTCCACTTT. It encodes CASSYGWQGGSPLHF.

This clonotype was counted at least ten times. The rearrangement uses TRBV7-3 and TRBJ1-1; 7 bases line up with TRBD1. Germline assignment: CDR1 SGHTA and CDR2 FQGTGA. CDR3 length: 14 amino acids. Losses at the gene ends were 5 bases for V and 6 bases for J; bases not matched to a gene: 9. The CDR3 nucleotides are TGTGCCAGCAGCACACAGGGGAGCTCCGCTGAAGCTTTCTTT. Encoded protein: CASSTQGSSAEAFF.

This clonotype was recorded at least ten times. The chain combines TRBV7-2 with TRBJ2-1; 8 bases are a match to TRBD2. Germline loops: CDR1 SGHTA, CDR2 FQGNSA. This CDR3 has 16 residues. Trimming removed 1 base from V and 2 bases from J; junction bases left unmatched: 4. The CDR3 DNA is TGTGCCAGCAGCTTAGGACTAGCGCCGACCTACAATGAGCAGTTCTTC. Amino acids: CASSLGLAPTYNEQFF.

The chain has TRBV19 and TRBJ2-1; 9 nucleotides match TRBD1. The CDR3 is made up of 16 amino acids. V lost 3 bases and J lost 4; bases outside the gene matches: 7. From germline, CDR1 is LNHDA and CDR2 SQIVND (reference sequence). The CDR3 DNA reads TGTGCCAGTAGTATGCTCGGGGACAGGGATTACAATGAGCAGTTCTTC. It translates to CASSMLGDRDYNEQFF.

This clonotype was seen repeatedly, ten times or more. The V gene is TRBV28, the J gene TRBJ2-5; the match to TRBD2 covers 10 bases. Germline loops: CDR1 MDHEN, CDR2 SYDVKM. The CDR3 runs to 17 residues. J was trimmed by 0 bases and V by 6 bases; bases with no gene match: 10. CDR3 in amino acids: CASRGLAGAPYQETQYF. Written as DNA, the CDR3 is TGTGCCAGCAGGGGGCTAGCGGGGGCCCCTTACCAAGAGACCCAGTACTTC.